The 25 T cell receptor beta chains reported below all come from one sample, sequenced in a study of blood T cell repertoires in COVID-19. Profiled with immunoSEQ multiplex PCR; TCRdb holds only in-frame clones, not every one. This sample has around 100,000 clones; around 90% occur once, and the top ten carry about a sixth. Sequencing input: peripheral blood. The receptor source for this set is a woman older than 75 in a cohort sampled during active COVID-19.

This clone was counted once. The chain combines TRBV7-6 with TRBJ2-5, with 12 nucleotides matching TRBD2. The J segment lost 3 bases and the V segment lost 0 bases, leaving 8 bases of the junction unmatched. CDR1 and CDR2 (germline): SGHVS, FNYEAQ. This CDR3 is built from 18 residues. This CDR3 is CASSLATSGRGWEETQYF. The CDR3, as DNA: TGTGCCAGCAGCTTAGCGACTAGCGGGAGAGGATGGGAAGAGACCCAGTACTTC.

The chain couples TRBV13 to TRBJ2-1; the match to TRBD1 covers 9 bases. The CDR3 is made up of 18 amino acids. The V gene's germline CDR1 is PRHDT and CDR2 FYEKMQ (reference sequence). The V gene end was trimmed by 0 bases and the J gene end by 6 bases; junction bases not matched to a gene: 12. The CDR3 loop reads CASSLGGGRTGVINEQFF. CDR3 coding DNA: TGTGCCAGCAGCTTAGGAGGGGGCAGGACAGGGGTAATCAATGAGCAGTTCTTC.

V usage is TRBV24-1 and J usage is TRBJ2-4, with 7 bases aligning to TRBD1. The CDR3 is 15 residues long. CDR1 is KGHDR and CDR2 is SFDVKD in the germline V gene. The junction had 2 bases not matched to a gene; V was cut back by 3 bases and J by 1 base. CDR3 sequence: CATSDTTGAKNIQYF. DNA for the CDR3: TGTGCCACCAGTGATACGACAGGGGCCAAAAACATTCAGTACTTC.

The V gene is TRBV6-1, the J gene TRBJ2-7; TRBD1 matches 10 bases. The CDR3 is made up of 14 amino acids. CDR1 is MNHNS, CDR2 SASEGT, per germline. The V gene end was trimmed by 2 bases and the J gene end by 6 bases; junction bases not matched to a gene: 4. The CDR3 DNA follows: TGTGCCAGCAGTGAACAGGGACAGGGGCGCGAGCAGTACTTC. It translates to CASSEQGQGREQYF.

This clone was seen once. V usage is TRBV4-1 and J usage is TRBJ1-4, with D possibly TRBD1 on 6 matching bases. Germline V lookup: CDR1 MGHRA, CDR2 YSYEKL. This CDR3 is 14 amino acids long. Trimming stripped 0 bases from V and 8 bases from J, with 10 bases between. The CDR3 DNA reads TGCGCCAGCAGCCAAGAACAGGGCCGCGAAAAACTGTTTTTT. Protein sequence: CASSQEQGREKLFF.

This clone was picked up one time. The DNA of the CDR3 is TGTGCCAGCAGTTTATTTCGACAGGCCTTCGAAGCTTTCTTT. Residues: CASSLFRQAFEAFF. The chain joins TRBV27 to TRBJ1-1, with D maybe TRBD1 (6 bases). V lost 1 base and J lost 8, with 14 bases in between. This CDR3 is built from 14 residues. From germline, CDR1 is MNHEY and CDR2 SMNVEV (reference sequence).

In its sample, this clone was seen a few times. The CDR3 region is CASSSRGGNQPQHF. CDR3 bases: TGCGCCAGCAGCTCCAGGGGTGGCAATCAGCCCCAGCATTTT. The chain combines TRBV5-1 with TRBJ1-5; weak D call: TRBD1 (6 bases). The CDR3 length is 14 residues. Trimming removed 3 bases at V and 2 bases at J, with 9 bases between. In germline, CDR1 is SGHRS, CDR2 YFSETQ.

This rearrangement joins TRBV7-6 to TRBJ2-3; D not resolved. Trimming removed 4 bases from V and 1 base from J, with 12 bases in between. Germline CDR1 SGHVS, CDR2 FNYEAQ. The CDR3 length is 15 residues. Here the CDR3 DNA reads TGTGCCAGCAGCTCCCACGTAGCCCGCACAGATACGCAGTATTTT. Its protein is CASSSHVARTDTQYF.

The chain joins TRBV9 to TRBJ2-3; D possibly corresponds to TRBD2 (6 bases). The CDR3 has 16 amino acids. The V end was cut by 4 bases, the J end by 6 bases, with 21 bases between. Germline lookup yields CDR1 SGDLS and CDR2 YYNGEE. This CDR3 reads CASSPGDWHPPDTQYF. The CDR3 nucleotides are TGTGCCAGCAGCCCGGGGGACTGGCACCCCCCTGATACGCAGTATTTT.

As concerns this clone: The same CDR3 is also encoded by other DNA sequences in this sample. The chain combines TRBV12-3 or TRBV12-4 with TRBJ2-5; D is unresolved. CDR3 length: 11 residues. Trimming removed 4 bases at V and 2 bases at J, with 2 bases between. DNA for the CDR3: TGTGCCAGCAGTTCGCAAGAGACCCAGTACTTC. Its translation is CASSSQETQYF.

This sequence joins TRBV5-1 and TRBJ2-7; tentative D call: TRBD2 (5 bases). The ends were cut back, 5 bases at V and 1 base at J, with 13 bases in the middle. The length of the CDR3 is 14 residues. CDR1 is SGHRS, CDR2 YFSETQ, per germline. The CDR3 DNA is TGCGCCAGCAGACAAGACTACTCATCCTACGAGCAGTACTTC. It specifies CASRQDYSSYEQYF.

A single count supports this clone. This chain uses TRBV15 with TRBJ2-3, with 10 bases matching TRBD2. Germline CDR1 is LNHNV and CDR2 is YYDKDF (reference sequence). The CDR3 spans 17 residues. V lost 0 bases, J lost 5 bases, and 8 bases stayed unmatched. The CDR3 DNA reads as TGTGCCACCAGCAGAGATGGCAGCGGGGGGGCTATAGATACGCAGTATTTT. Its translation is CATSRDGSGGAIDTQYF.

The gene calls are TRBV25-1 and TRBJ2-3; a possible D gene is TRBD2 (6 bases). Germline assignment: CDR1 MGHDK and CDR2 SYGVNS. This CDR3 is 15 amino acids long. V was cut by 4 bases and J by 4 bases, with 15 bases left in between. CDR3 region: CASSGGGVLADTQYF. CDR3 bases: TGTGCCAGCAGTGGAGGAGGGGTATTAGCAGATACGCAGTATTTT.

V and J are TRBV5-1 and TRBJ2-5; 9 nucleotides line up with TRBD1. Unmatched junction bases numbered 10, after V lost 1 base and J lost 9 bases. From germline, CDR1 is SGHRS and CDR2 YFSETQ. The CDR3 loop spans 15 amino acids. The CDR3 nucleotides read TGCGCCAGCAGCTTGTCAGGGACAGGGATTGAGGCCCAGTACTTC. It codes for CASSLSGTGIEAQYF.

The rearrangement links TRBV19 to TRBJ2-4; TRBD1 agrees at 8 bases. The CDR3 spans 15 residues. Germline CDR1 is LNHDA and CDR2 is SQIVND (reference sequence). Trimming removed 6 bases from V and 4 bases from J; junction bases left unmatched: 8. The CDR3 region has the DNA TGTGCCAGTAGAGGAGGGACAGGTTATAAAAACATTCAGTACTTC. It is translated as CASRGGTGYKNIQYF.

This chain links TRBV5-1 with TRBJ2-1; 7 bases fit TRBD1. Germline lookup yields CDR1 SGHRS and CDR2 YFSETQ. CDR3 length: 15 amino acids. V shed 4 bases, J shed 4 bases, and the junction held 8 bases outside the gene matches. CDR3 in amino acids: CASSDPGQTYNEQFF. The DNA of the CDR3 is TGCGCCAGCAGCGACCCGGGACAGACTTACAATGAGCAGTTCTTC. Based on the CDR3 plus reference TRBV5-1 and TRBJ2-1, the full variable domain is KAGVTQTPRYLIKTRGQQVTLSCSPISGHRSVSWYQQTPGQGLQFLFEYFSETQRNKGNFPGRFSGRQFSNSRSEMNVSTLELGDSALYLCASSDPGQTYNEQFFGPGTRLTVL.

This chain connects TRBV27 to TRBJ2-3, with 7 bases identical to TRBD2. CDR3 length: 17 amino acids. J was trimmed by 3 bases and V by 0 bases; bases with no gene match: 9. Germline assignment: CDR1 MNHEY and CDR2 SMNVEV (reference sequence). CDR3 in amino acids: CASSLSVLSGKTDTQYF. In DNA, the CDR3 is TGTGCCAGCAGTTTATCTGTTCTGAGCGGGAAAACAGATACGCAGTATTTT.

The V gene is TRBV19, the J gene TRBJ1-1, with 7 bases identical to TRBD1. Looked up from germline, CDR1 is LNHDA and CDR2 is SQIVND (reference sequence). Trimming cost V 7 bases and J 4 bases; bases outside gene matches: 3. CDR3 size: 12 residues. The CDR3 region has the DNA TGTGCCAGTAACCCAGGGGGCACTGAAGCTTTCTTT. It yields the protein CASNPGGTEAFF.

The chain joins TRBV3-1 (or the pseudogene TRBV3-2) to TRBJ2-3; D perhaps matches TRBD2 (5 bases). Germline-derived CDR1 and CDR2 are LGHDT and YNNKEL (reference sequence). The CDR3 consists of 14 residues. Trimming removed 8 bases from V and 7 bases from J, with 19 bases in between. The CDR3 coding sequence is TGTGCCAGCGGCCGGACTTCCCAGACAAATACGCAGTATTTT. Its protein is CASGRTSQTNTQYF.

The chain combines TRBV18 with TRBJ1-2, with D maybe TRBD1 (5 bases). Trimming removed 6 bases at V and 1 base at J, with 15 bases between. This CDR3 spans 15 amino acids. Germline CDR1 reads KGHSH; CDR2 reads LQKENI. CDR3 nucleotide sequence: TGTGCCAGCTCTCCTCGGAGGGGAGTTAACTATGGCTACACCTTC. Translating it yields CASSPRRGVNYGYTF.

This clone was seen just once. The J gene is TRBJ2-1, the V gene TRBV3-1 (or the pseudogene TRBV3-2); a possible D gene is TRBD1 (5 bases). CDR3 length equals 14 residues. Trimming removed 3 bases from V and 8 bases from J, with 14 bases in between. CDR1 is LGHDT, CDR2 YNNKEL, per germline (reference sequence). The CDR3 nucleotides read TGTGCCAGCAGCCAGGCGACCCAGGGTTATGAGCAGTTCTTC. It encodes CASSQATQGYEQFF.

The chain links TRBV28 to TRBJ1-4, with a weak D call TRBD1 (6 bases). Germline CDR1 is MDHEN and CDR2 is SYDVKM. The CDR3 is 14 residues long. V gave up 6 bases and J gave up 4 bases, with 12 bases separating them. In DNA form, the CDR3 reads TGTGCCAGCAGCTCCGGGGGGCATAATGAAAAACTGTTTTTT. Amino acid sequence: CASSSGGHNEKLFF. The full variable domain, rest sourced from reference TRBV28 and TRBJ1-4, is DVKVTQSSRYLVKRTGEKVFLECVQDMDHENMFWYRQDPGLGLRLIYFSYDVKMKEKGDIPEGYSVSREKKERFSLILESASTNQTSMYLCASSSGGHNEKLFFGSGTQLSVL.

The chain uses TRBV29-1 and TRBJ1-2, with D possibly matching TRBD1 (5 bases). Germline CDR1 is SQVTM and CDR2 is ANQGSEA. The germline V and J ends were trimmed by 6 bases and 2 bases, with 13 bases remaining between them. This CDR3 is built from 13 residues. The CDR3 coding sequence is TGCAGCGTCGGGGGAGGCGGAAACTATGGCTACACCTTC. This translates into CSVGGGGNYGYTF.

The chain joins TRBV15 to TRBJ1-1, with TRBD1 as a possible D gene (6 bases). This CDR3 comprises 15 residues. V gave up 0 bases and J gave up 3 bases, with 11 bases separating them. Germline-derived CDR1 and CDR2 are LNHNV and YYDKDF (reference sequence). CDR3 sequence (DNA): TGTGCCACCAGCAGAGAAGGGGGGGCGTACACTGAAGCTTTCTTT. Translation: CATSREGGAYTEAFF.

The chain employs TRBV7-9 and TRBJ1-6, with 7 bases lining up with TRBD1. Trimming cost V 8 bases and J 10 bases; bases outside gene matches: 8. The CDR3 has 13 amino acids. Germline-derived CDR1 and CDR2 are SEHNR and FQNEAQ (reference sequence). The chain's CDR3 is CASERDSGSPLHF. The CDR3 DNA is TGTGCCAGCGAACGGGACAGCGGATCACCCCTCCACTTT.